These 32 T cell receptor beta chains were sequenced from one sample in a study of blood T cell repertoires in COVID-19. TCRdb keeps only in-frame clones here, not all; method: immunoSEQ multiplex PCR. The profile shows hundreds of thousands of clones, roughly 83% of them singletons. Sequenced material: PBMCs or T cells enriched from blood (not recorded which). All receptors derive from a woman aged 50 to 60 who had recovered from COVID-19.

The rearrangement uses TRBV18 and TRBJ1-4; maybe TRBD1 (6 bases). The CDR3 extends over 16 amino acids. V shed 3 bases and J shed 2 bases, with 13 bases lying between them. CDR1 and CDR2 from the germline V gene are KGHSH and LQKENI. The CDR3 loop is CASSPRQAATNEKLFF. DNA for the CDR3: TGTGCCAGCTCACCTCGACAGGCCGCGACTAATGAAAAACTGTTTTTT.

The V call is TRBV29-1, the J call TRBJ1-1; the match to TRBD1 covers 9 bases. CDR1 SQVTM and CDR2 ANQGSEA come from the germline V gene. CDR3 length: 13 residues. After removal of 7 bases from V and 4 bases from J, the junction contained 7 bases not matched to a gene. The CDR3 protein is CSAWGQGGTEAFF. The CDR3 DNA is TGCAGCGCATGGGGACAGGGTGGCACTGAAGCTTTCTTT.

The gene calls are TRBV19 and TRBJ2-1; 8 nucleotides match TRBD2. CDR1 is LNHDA, CDR2 SQIVND, per germline (reference sequence). CDR3 length: 14 amino acids. V lost 6 bases, J lost 11 bases, and 12 bases stayed unmatched. CDR3 nucleotides: TGTGCCAGTAGCGACCCTGGACTAGCTGTCCAGCAGTTCTTC. Its translation: CASSDPGLAVQQFF.

V and J are TRBV7-8 and TRBJ1-2; 8 nucleotides agree with TRBD1. The germline CDR1 and CDR2 sequences are SGHVS and FQNEAQ. The CDR3 contains 15 residues. The V and J ends lost 3 bases and 7 bases, in that order; junction bases with no gene match: 10. DNA for the CDR3: TGTGCCAGCAGCTTGTTTCTAGGGACAGGCCGTGGCTACACCTTC. It encodes CASSLFLGTGRGYTF.

This chain uses TRBV9 with TRBJ1-1, with TRBD1 as a possible D gene (5 bases). Germline CDR1 reads SGDLS; CDR2 reads YYNGEE. The ends were cut back, 3 bases at V and 0 bases at J, with 12 bases in the middle. The CDR3 totals 15 residues. The CDR3 loop reads CASSGDGTMNTEAFF. The CDR3 nucleotides are TGTGCCAGCAGCGGGGACGGGACTATGAACACTGAAGCTTTCTTT.

The rearrangement joins TRBV9 to TRBJ2-3, with D maybe TRBD1 (6 bases). The CDR3 is made up of 16 amino acids. CDR1 is SGDLS, CDR2 YYNGEE, per germline. V was clipped by 2 bases and J by 1 base, with 14 bases between them. CDR3 in amino acids: CASSVRGDARTDTQYF. In DNA form, the CDR3 reads TGTGCCAGCAGCGTCAGGGGAGATGCGCGCACAGATACGCAGTATTTT.

A single count supports this clone. V and J are TRBV4-1 and TRBJ2-1; 14 positions agree with TRBD2. V shed 3 bases and J 4 bases; nucleotides not matched to a gene: 5. Per germline, CDR1 MGHRA and CDR2 YSYEKL. The length of the CDR3 is 17 residues. The CDR3 DNA is TGCGCCAGCAGCCAGACTAGCGGGGGGGCCCAATACAATGAGCAGTTCTTC. This gives the protein CASSQTSGGAQYNEQFF.

The rearrangement uses TRBV6-2 or TRBV6-3 and TRBJ1-4, with TRBD1 as a possible D gene (6 bases). The CDR3 spans 13 residues. The germline V gene has CDR1 MNHEY and CDR2 SVGEGT. V shed 5 bases and J shed 7 bases, with 11 bases lying between them. The CDR3 reads CASSTGTLEKLFF. CDR3 nucleotides: TGTGCCAGCAGTACCGGGACACTTGAAAAACTGTTTTTT.

The chain combines TRBV27 with TRBJ1-2; D may be TRBD1 (5 bases). This CDR3 has 14 residues. Germline V CDR1 and CDR2: MNHEY, SMNVEV (reference sequence). Trimming stripped 4 bases from V and 6 bases from J, with 15 bases between. The CDR3 sequence is CASSSTTGLDGYTF. In DNA, the CDR3 is TGTGCCAGCAGTTCCACAACAGGCTTAGATGGCTACACCTTC.

V is TRBV12-3 or TRBV12-4 and J is TRBJ2-7; maybe TRBD1 (6 bases). V was cut by 8 bases and J by 0 bases, with 8 bases left in between. The CDR3 length is 12 residues. The CDR3 spells CASSDSSYEQYF. CDR3 nucleotides: TGTGCCAGCTCGGACAGCTCCTACGAGCAGTACTTC.

This chain links TRBV5-1 with TRBJ2-7; possible D gene TRBD1, 7 bases. Germline assignment: CDR1 SGHRS and CDR2 YFSETQ. V was pared by 1 base and J by 0 bases, with 11 bases between. The CDR3 totals 15 residues. The CDR3 DNA sequence: TGCGCCAGCAGCTTGCCGCGGGACAGCTCCTACGAGCAGTACTTC. The encoded protein is CASSLPRDSSYEQYF.

J is TRBJ1-2 and V is TRBV4-3; no clear D. Germline CDR1 reads LGHNA; CDR2 reads YSLEER. There are 15 residues in the CDR3. Trimming shortened V by 0 bases and J by 1 base, and 9 bases separated the two germline ends. CDR3 amino acids: CASSQDVTVNYGYTF. CDR3 DNA: TGCGCCAGCAGCCAAGATGTCACGGTTAACTATGGCTACACCTTC.

V and J are TRBV19 and TRBJ2-1; 13 positions match TRBD2. V lost 10 bases to trimming and J lost 7 bases; unmatched junction nucleotides: 10. The germline V gene has CDR1 LNHDA and CDR2 SQIVND (reference sequence). The CDR3 is made up of 15 amino acids. CDR3 protein: CATTLAGGRWNEQFF. CDR3 DNA: TGTGCCACTACACTAGCGGGAGGGCGCTGGAATGAGCAGTTCTTC.

The CDR3, as DNA: TGTGCCAGCAGAGCCTCGGGACTAGCACTCTACAATGAGCAGTTCTTC. Translation: CASRASGLALYNEQFF. The genes are TRBV5-4 and TRBJ2-1; 9 bases match TRBD2. This CDR3 spans 16 amino acids. V lost 5 bases to trimming and J lost 3 bases; unmatched junction nucleotides: 9. Germline V gene sequence: CDR1 SGHNT, CDR2 YYREEE (reference sequence). The variable domain in full, with the rest retrieved from reference TRBV5-4 and TRBJ2-1, is ETGVTQSPTHLIKTRGQQVTLRCSSQSGHNTVSWYQQALGQGPQFIFQYYREEENGRGNFPPRFSGLQFPNYSSELNVNALELDDSALYLCASRASGLALYNEQFFGPGTRLTVL.

The chain carries TRBV12-2 and TRBJ1-2. TRBV12-2 is a known pseudogene. The CDR3 contains 15 residues. The CDR3 bases are TGTGCAAGCCGGGAGGGGGCACATAATAACTATGGCTACACCTTC. It codes for CASREGAHNNYGYTF.

The rearrangement uses TRBV6-5 and TRBJ1-5; D uncertain. Trimming removed 6 bases at V and 1 base at J, with 13 bases between. CDR1 and CDR2 (germline): MNHEY, SVGAGI. This CDR3 has 15 residues. Here the CDR3 DNA reads TGTGCCAGCAGAAGCTCGGGGTTAAGCAATCAGCCCCAGCATTTT. Translating it yields CASRSSGLSNQPQHF.

This clone has only one observation. The rearrangement links TRBV5-1 to TRBJ2-5; TRBD1 might be the D (6 bases). CDR3 length: 14 amino acids. Trimming stripped 5 bases from V and 5 bases from J, with 16 bases between. Germline CDR1 SGHRS, CDR2 YFSETQ. CDR3: CASRPGHPAETQYF. The CDR3 nucleotides are TGCGCCAGCAGGCCGGGACACCCAGCGGAGACCCAGTACTTC.

The chain joins TRBV7-8 to TRBJ2-3; TRBD2 agrees at 7 bases. The CDR3 spans 19 residues. V lost 1 base and J lost 0; bases outside the gene matches: 13. Germline-derived CDR1 and CDR2 are SGHVS and FQNEAQ. CDR3 amino acids: CASSLGTRTSLTSTDTQYF. In nucleotides, the CDR3 is TGTGCCAGCAGCTTAGGGACTAGAACGTCACTGACGAGCACAGATACGCAGTATTTT.

This chain connects TRBV29-1 to TRBJ2-3, with TRBD1 matching over 9 bases. The V gene end was trimmed by 6 bases and the J gene end by 6 bases; junction bases not matched to a gene: 7. Germline V CDR1 and CDR2: SQVTM, ANQGSEA. This CDR3 has 13 amino acids. CDR3 coding DNA: TGCAGCGTGATGGACAGGGGAGGGGATACGCAGTATTTT. Translated, it gives CSVMDRGGDTQYF.

This chain uses TRBV30 with TRBJ2-1; D is possibly TRBD2 (6 bases). Between the trimmed V and J ends, which lost 5 bases and 12 bases, there was a span of 14 bases. The germline CDR1 and CDR2 sequences are GTSNPN and SVGIG (reference sequence). CDR3 size: 11 residues. The CDR3, as DNA: TGTGCCTGGGAAACTAGCCTCCGGCAGTTCTTC. Residues: CAWETSLRQFF.

The chain has TRBV5-1 and TRBJ2-7; 11 nucleotides agree with TRBD1. Per the germline V gene, CDR1 is SGHRS and CDR2 is YFSETQ. The CDR3 runs 13 residues. J lost 5 bases, V lost 3 bases, and 1 base had no gene match. This CDR3 reads CASSWGQGDEQYF. In DNA, the CDR3 is TGCGCCAGCAGCTGGGGACAGGGGGACGAGCAGTACTTC.

This chain uses TRBV10-1 with TRBJ2-2; D not resolved. The germline gives CDR1 WNHNN, CDR2 SYGVQD (reference sequence). The CDR3 consists of 13 residues. Trimming left V 0 bases short and J 3 bases short, with 2 bases between. The CDR3 sequence is CASSESDTGELFF. The CDR3 coding sequence is TGCGCCAGCAGTGAGTCCGACACCGGGGAGCTGTTTTTT.

This chain joins TRBV6-2 or TRBV6-3 and TRBJ1-2; TRBD1 matches 7 bases. Germline trimming cut 2 bases from V and 1 base from J; bases unmatched to any gene: 16. Germline V gives CDR1 MNHEY, CDR2 SVGEGT. This CDR3 spans 19 amino acids. The DNA for the CDR3 is TGTGCCAGCAGTTACGCACCCCGGGACAGACAAAGAGATAACTATGGCTACACCTTC. This codes for CASSYAPRDRQRDNYGYTF.

The rearrangement joins TRBV5-8 to TRBJ1-2; D is unresolved. Germline V lookup: CDR1 SGHTS, CDR2 YDEGEE. This CDR3 region has 18 residues. Trimming shortened V by 4 bases and J by 3 bases, and 25 bases separated the two germline ends. CDR3 nucleotide sequence: TGTGCCAGCAGCCCAGTACGGCTGGGGAGGAAGGGAGACTATGGCTACACCTTC. This sequence encodes CASSPVRLGRKGDYGYTF.

The chain links TRBV4-1 to TRBJ1-5; TRBD1 matches 8 bases. The V gene's germline CDR1 is MGHRA and CDR2 YSYEKL. The V segment lost 4 bases and the J segment 5 bases; nucleotides outside the gene matches: 7. The CDR3 covers 15 residues. CDR3 DNA sequence: TGCGCCAGCAGCCGTCTTGACAGGGGCGATCAGCCCCAGCATTTT. Amino acids: CASSRLDRGDQPQHF.

This chain joins TRBV19 and TRBJ2-3, with TRBD1 matching over 12 bases. J was trimmed by 4 bases and V by 2 bases; bases with no gene match: 7. The CDR3 sequence is 17 residues long. Germline CDR1 and CDR2: LNHDA and SQIVND (reference sequence). The CDR3 protein is CASSISGTGGTADTQYF. DNA of the CDR3: TGTGCCAGTAGTATAAGCGGGACAGGGGGCACAGCAGATACGCAGTATTTT.

The chain links TRBV7-9 to TRBJ2-1; D is ambiguous. V lost 7 bases, J lost 10 bases, and 11 bases lay in between. The CDR3 length is 11 residues. Germline-derived CDR1 and CDR2 are SEHNR and FQNEAQ (reference sequence). CDR3 residues: CASTLFYEQFF. In DNA form, the CDR3 reads TGTGCCAGCACCCTTTTCTACGAGCAGTTCTTC.

This chain uses TRBV7-3 with TRBJ2-1; 13 bases line up with TRBD2. Germline V gene data show CDR1 as SGHTA and CDR2 as FQGTGA. Germline trimming cut 5 bases from V and 7 bases from J; bases unmatched to any gene: 8. The CDR3 sequence is 16 residues long. For the CDR3, the DNA is TGTGCCAGCAGCCGCGAACTAGCGGGGGGGCATAATGAGCAGTTCTTC. Encoded protein: CASSRELAGGHNEQFF.

V and J are TRBV11-2 and TRBJ2-3, with D perhaps TRBD2 (7 bases). CDR1 is SGHAT, CDR2 FQNNGV, per germline. The CDR3 contains 17 residues. Trimming removed 5 bases at V and 6 bases at J, with 24 bases between. CDR3 protein: CASSPGASGLPLDTQYF. CDR3 nucleotides: TGTGCCAGCAGCCCAGGGGCTAGCGGCCTTCCGTTGGATACGCAGTATTTT.

The genes are TRBV19 and TRBJ1-6; 8 bases are a match to TRBD1. This CDR3 region has 16 residues. From germline, CDR1 is LNHDA and CDR2 SQIVND (reference sequence). V trimming: 7 bases; J trimming: 7 bases; junction bases outside the gene matches: 12. CDR3 in amino acids: CASTQIPGQGNSPLHF. In DNA form, the CDR3 reads TGTGCCAGTACCCAAATTCCCGGACAGGGAAATTCACCCCTCCACTTT.

V and J are TRBV29-1 and TRBJ2-1; 13 nucleotides match TRBD2. Germline V gives CDR1 SQVTM, CDR2 ANQGSEA. The CDR3 extends over 14 amino acids. V trimming: 7 bases; J trimming: 4 bases; junction bases outside the gene matches: 4. The CDR3 loop reads CSAKGLAGYNEQFF. CDR3 sequence (DNA): TGCAGCGCTAAGGGACTAGCGGGGTACAATGAGCAGTTCTTC.

The DNA of the CDR3 is TGCAGCGTTGGTCACACTAGCGGGGGGTACAATGAGCAGTTCTTC. Its protein product is CSVGHTSGGYNEQFF. The rearrangement uses TRBV29-1 and TRBJ2-1; 12 bases align to TRBD2. V was pared by 4 bases and J by 4 bases, with 5 bases of the junction left unmatched. Germline V CDR1 and CDR2: SQVTM, ANQGSEA. The CDR3 sequence is 15 residues long.